The present TCR beta chain was sequenced within a study of cytomegalovirus exposure and HLA in healthy donors. Overall study results and limits: Some TCR beta chains (roughly 150 of them) were listed as cytomegalovirus-associated.

Germline assignment: CDR1 SNHLY and CDR2 FYNNEI. V lost 7 bases and J 5 bases, leaving 15 bases between the germline ends. CDR3 length: 14 residues. About this clone itself: What it binds is not known.

With 60 Vbeta and 13 Jbeta primers, the PCR was carried out. Only in-frame clones appear in the TCRdb table, and some are missing; sequencing was by immunoSEQ multiplex PCR. Counted here are roughly 240,000 clones, 78% occurring once; the ten biggest clones make up less than 0.6%. The chain is built from TRBV2 and TRBJ2-1, with a weak D call TRBD2 (6 bases). Sequencing used PBMCs. The TCR originated in a boy younger than 18 in good health and CMV-seronegative. CDR3 sequence (DNA): TGTGCCAGCAAGGGCCTAGCGCGACACAATGAGCAGTTCTTC. Its protein is CASKGLARHNEQFF.